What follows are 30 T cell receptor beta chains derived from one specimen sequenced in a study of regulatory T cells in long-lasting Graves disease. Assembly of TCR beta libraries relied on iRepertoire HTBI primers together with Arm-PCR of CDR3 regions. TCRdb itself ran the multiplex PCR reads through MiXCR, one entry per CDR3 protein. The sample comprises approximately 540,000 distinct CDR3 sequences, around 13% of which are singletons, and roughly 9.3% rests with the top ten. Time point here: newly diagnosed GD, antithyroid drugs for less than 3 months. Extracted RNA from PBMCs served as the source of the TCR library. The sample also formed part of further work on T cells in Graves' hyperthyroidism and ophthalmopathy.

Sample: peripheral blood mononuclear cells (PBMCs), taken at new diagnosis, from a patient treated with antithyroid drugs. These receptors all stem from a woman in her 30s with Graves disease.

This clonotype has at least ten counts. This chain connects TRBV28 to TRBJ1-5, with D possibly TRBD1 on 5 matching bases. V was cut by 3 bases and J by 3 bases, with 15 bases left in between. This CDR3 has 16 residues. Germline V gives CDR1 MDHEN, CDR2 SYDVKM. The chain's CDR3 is CASSFPKTGPNQPQHF. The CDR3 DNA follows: TGTGCCAGCAGTTTTCCAAAAACAGGCCCCAATCAGCCCCAGCATTTT.

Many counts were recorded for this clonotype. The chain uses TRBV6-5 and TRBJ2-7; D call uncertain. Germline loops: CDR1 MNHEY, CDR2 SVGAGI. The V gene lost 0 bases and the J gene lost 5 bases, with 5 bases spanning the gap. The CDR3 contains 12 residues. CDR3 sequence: CASSYSRDEQYF. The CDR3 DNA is TGTGCCAGCAGTTACTCTAGGGACGAGCAGTACTTC.

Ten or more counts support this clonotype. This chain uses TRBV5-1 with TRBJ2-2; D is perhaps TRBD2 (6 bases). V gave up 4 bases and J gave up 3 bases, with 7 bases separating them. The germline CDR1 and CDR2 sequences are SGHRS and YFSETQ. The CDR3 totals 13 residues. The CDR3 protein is CASSPGDTGELFF. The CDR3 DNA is TGCGCCAGCAGCCCGGGGGACACCGGGGAGCTGTTTTTT.

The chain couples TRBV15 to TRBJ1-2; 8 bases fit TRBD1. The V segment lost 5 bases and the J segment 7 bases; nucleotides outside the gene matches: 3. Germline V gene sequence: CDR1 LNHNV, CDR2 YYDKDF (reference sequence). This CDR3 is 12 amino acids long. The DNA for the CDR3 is TGTGCCACCAGCCCAGGGGGCGGTGGCTACACCTTC. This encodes CATSPGGGGYTF.

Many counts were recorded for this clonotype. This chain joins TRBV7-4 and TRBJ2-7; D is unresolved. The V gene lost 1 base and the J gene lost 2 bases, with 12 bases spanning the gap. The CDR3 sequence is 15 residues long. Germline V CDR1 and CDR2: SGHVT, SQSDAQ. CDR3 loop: CASSLGSARPYEQYF. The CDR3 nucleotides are TGTGCCAGCAGCTTAGGTTCGGCCAGGCCCTACGAGCAGTACTTC.

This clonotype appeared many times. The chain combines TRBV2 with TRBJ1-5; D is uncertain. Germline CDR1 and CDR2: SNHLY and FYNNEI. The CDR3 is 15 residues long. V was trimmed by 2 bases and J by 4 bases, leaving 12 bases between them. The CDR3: CASSERSAGNQPQHF. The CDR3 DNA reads TGTGCCAGCAGTGAAAGGTCCGCGGGGAATCAGCCCCAGCATTTT.

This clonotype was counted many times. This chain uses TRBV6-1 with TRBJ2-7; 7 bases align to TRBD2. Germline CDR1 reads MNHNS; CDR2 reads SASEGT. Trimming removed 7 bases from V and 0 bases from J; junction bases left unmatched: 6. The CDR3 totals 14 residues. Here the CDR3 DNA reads TGTGCCAGCACCTCGGGGACTACCTCCTACGAGCAGTACTTC. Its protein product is CASTSGTTSYEQYF.

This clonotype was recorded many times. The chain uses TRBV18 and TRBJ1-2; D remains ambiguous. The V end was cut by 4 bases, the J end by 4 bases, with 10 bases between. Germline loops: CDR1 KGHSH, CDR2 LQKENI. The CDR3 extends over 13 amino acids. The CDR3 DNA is TGTGCCAGCTCACTCTCGGACGGCTATGGCTACACCTTC. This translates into CASSLSDGYGYTF.

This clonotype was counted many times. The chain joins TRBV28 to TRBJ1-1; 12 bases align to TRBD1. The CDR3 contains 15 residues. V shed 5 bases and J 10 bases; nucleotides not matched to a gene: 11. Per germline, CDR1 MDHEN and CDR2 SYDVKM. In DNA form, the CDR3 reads TGTGCCAGCAGTCCCGGGGGACAGGGGGCCTCTGGAGCTTTCTTT. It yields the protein CASSPGGQGASGAFF.

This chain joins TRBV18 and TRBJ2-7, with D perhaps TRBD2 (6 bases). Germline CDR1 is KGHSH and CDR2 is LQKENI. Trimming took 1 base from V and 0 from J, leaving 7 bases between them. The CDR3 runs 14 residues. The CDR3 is CASSPHGGSYEQYF. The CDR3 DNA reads TGTGCCAGCTCACCACACGGGGGCTCCTACGAGCAGTACTTC.

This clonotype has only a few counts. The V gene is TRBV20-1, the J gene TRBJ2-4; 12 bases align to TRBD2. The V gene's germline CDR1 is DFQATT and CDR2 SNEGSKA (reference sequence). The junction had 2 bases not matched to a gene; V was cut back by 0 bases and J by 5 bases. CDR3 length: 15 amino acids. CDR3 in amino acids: CSARDLAGGQNIQYF. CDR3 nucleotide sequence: TGCAGTGCTAGAGATCTAGCGGGAGGGCAAAACATTCAGTACTTC.

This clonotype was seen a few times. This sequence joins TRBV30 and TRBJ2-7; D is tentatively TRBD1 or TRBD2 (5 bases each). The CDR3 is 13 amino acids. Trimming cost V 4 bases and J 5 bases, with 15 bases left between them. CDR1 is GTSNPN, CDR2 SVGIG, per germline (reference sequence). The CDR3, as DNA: TGTGCCTGGACACGGGACGCCCGGAACGAGCAGTACTTC. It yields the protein CAWTRDARNEQYF.

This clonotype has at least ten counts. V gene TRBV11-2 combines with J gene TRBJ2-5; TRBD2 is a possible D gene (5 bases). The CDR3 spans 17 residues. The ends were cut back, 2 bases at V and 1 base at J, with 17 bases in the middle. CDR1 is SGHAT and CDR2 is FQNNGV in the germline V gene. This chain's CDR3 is CASSLRGSPESQETQYF. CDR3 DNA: TGTGCCAGCAGCTTACGTGGGAGCCCCGAGAGCCAAGAGACCCAGTACTTC.

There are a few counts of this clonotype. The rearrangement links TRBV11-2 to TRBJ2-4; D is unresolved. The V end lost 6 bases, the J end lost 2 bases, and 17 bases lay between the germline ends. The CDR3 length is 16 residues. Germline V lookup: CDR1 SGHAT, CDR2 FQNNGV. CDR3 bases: TGTGCCAGCAGGACGGTTGGCGGATTATCCAAAAACATTCAGTACTTC. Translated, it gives CASRTVGGLSKNIQYF.

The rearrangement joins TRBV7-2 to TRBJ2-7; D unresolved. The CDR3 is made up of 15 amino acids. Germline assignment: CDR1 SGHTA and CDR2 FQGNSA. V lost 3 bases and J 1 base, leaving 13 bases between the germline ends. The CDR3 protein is CASSFSRLHSYEQYV. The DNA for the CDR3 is TGTGCCAGCAGCTTCTCTCGACTGCATTCCTACGAGCAGTACGTC.

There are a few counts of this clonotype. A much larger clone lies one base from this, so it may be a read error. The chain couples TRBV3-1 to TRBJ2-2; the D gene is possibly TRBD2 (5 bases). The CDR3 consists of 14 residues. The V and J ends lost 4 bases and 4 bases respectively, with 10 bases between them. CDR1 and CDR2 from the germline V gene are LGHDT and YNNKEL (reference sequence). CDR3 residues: CASSLGSSTGELFF. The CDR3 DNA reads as TGTGCCAGCAGCCTAGGGAGTTCCACCGGGGAGCTGTTTTTT.

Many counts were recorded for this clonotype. The CDR3 DNA is TGTGCCAGCAGCCTAGGGGGACATGAAAGTTACGAGCAGTACTTC. This encodes CASSLGGHESYEQYF. This chain uses TRBV7-2 with TRBJ2-7, with a tentative D call TRBD1 (6 bases). From germline, CDR1 is SGHTA and CDR2 FQGNSA. The length of the CDR3 is 15 residues. V was clipped by 5 bases and J by 4 bases, with 18 bases between them.

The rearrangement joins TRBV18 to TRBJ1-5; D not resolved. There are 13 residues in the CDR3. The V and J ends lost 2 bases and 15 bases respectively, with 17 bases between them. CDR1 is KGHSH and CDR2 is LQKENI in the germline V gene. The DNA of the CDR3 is TGTGCCAGCTCACCAAGTGAGGACGGCTTCCTGCATTTT. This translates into CASSPSEDGFLHF.

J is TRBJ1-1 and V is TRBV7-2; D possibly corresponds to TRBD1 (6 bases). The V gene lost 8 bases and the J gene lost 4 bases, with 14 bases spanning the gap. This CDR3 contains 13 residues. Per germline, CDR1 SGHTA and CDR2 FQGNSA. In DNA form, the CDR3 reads TGTGCCAGCGCCCTAGCAGGGGTCACTGAAGCTTTCTTT. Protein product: CASALAGVTEAFF.

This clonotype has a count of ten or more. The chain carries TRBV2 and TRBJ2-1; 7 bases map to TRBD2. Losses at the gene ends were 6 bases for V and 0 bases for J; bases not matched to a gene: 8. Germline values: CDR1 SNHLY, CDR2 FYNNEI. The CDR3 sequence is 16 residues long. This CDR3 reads CASSGRRHSSYNEQFF. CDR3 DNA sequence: TGTGCCAGCAGCGGGAGGCGCCATAGCTCCTACAATGAGCAGTTCTTC.

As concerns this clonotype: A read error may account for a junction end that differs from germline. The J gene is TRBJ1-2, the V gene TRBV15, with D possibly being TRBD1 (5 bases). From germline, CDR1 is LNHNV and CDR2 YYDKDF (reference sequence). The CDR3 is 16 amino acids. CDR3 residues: CAPSRRIGHGMDGYTF. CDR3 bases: TGTGCCCCCAGCAGAAGAATCGGACATGGGATGGATGGCTACACCTTC.

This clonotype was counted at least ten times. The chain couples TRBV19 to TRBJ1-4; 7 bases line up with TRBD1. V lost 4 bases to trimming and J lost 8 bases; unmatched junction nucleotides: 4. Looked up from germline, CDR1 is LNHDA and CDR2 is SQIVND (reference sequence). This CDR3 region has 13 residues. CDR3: CASSNRGSEKLFF. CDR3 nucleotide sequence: TGTGCCAGTAGTAACAGGGGATCCGAAAAACTGTTTTTT.

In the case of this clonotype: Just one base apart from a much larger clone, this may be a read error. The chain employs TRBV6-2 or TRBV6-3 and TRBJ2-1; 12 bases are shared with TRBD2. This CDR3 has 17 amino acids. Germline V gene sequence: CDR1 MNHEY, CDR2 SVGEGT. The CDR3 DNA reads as TGTGCCAGCAGTTACCAAGGACTAGCGGGAAGAGACAATGAGCATTTCTTC. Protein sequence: CASSYQGLAGRDNEHFF.

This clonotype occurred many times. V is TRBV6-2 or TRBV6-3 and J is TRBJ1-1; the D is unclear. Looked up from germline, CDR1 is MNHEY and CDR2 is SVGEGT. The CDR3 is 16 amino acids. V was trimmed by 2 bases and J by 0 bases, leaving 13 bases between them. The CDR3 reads CASSYPSGDLNTEAFF. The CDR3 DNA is TGTGCCAGCAGTTACCCCTCCGGTGACCTGAACACTGAAGCTTTCTTT.

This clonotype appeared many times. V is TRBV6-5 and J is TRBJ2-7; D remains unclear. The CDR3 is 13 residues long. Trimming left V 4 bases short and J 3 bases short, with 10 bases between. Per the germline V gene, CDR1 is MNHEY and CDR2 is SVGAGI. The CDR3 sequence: CASSSKGYYEQYF. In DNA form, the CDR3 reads TGTGCCAGCAGTTCGAAGGGTTACTACGAGCAGTACTTC.

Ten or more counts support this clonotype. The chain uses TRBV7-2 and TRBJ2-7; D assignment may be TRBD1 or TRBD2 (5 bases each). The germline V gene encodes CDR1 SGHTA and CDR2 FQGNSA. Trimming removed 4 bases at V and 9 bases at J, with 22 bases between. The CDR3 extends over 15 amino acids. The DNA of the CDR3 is TGTGCCAGCAGCTCCAAGGGGACCAGACGAACGCTGCAGTACTTC. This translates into CASSSKGTRRTLQYF. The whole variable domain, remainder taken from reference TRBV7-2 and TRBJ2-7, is GAGVSQSPSNKVTEKGKDVELRCDPISGHTALYWYRQSLGQGLEFLIYFQGNSAPDKSGLPSDRFSAERTGGSVSTLTIQRTQQEDSAVYLCASSSKGTRRTLQYFGPGTRLTVT.

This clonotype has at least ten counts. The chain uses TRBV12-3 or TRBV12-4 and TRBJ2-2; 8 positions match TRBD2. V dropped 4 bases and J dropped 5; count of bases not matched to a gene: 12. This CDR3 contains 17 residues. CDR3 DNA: TGTGCCAGCAGTTACCTAGCGGGCCTAAGGGGGACCGGGGAGCTGTTTTTT. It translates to CASSYLAGLRGTGELFF.

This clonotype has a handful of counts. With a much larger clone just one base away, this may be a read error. CDR3 nucleotide sequence: TGTGCCGGCAGTGCCCTAAGGGGCGGACTGTACTATGGCTACACCTTC. Translating it yields CAGSALRGGLYYGYTF. The chain uses TRBV12-3 or TRBV12-4 and TRBJ1-2; D might be TRBD1 (5 bases). This CDR3 is 16 amino acids long.

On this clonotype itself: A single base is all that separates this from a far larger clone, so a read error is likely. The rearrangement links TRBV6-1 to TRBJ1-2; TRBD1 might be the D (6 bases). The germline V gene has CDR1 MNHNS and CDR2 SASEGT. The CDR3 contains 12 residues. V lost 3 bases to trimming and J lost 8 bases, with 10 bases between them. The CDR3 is CASSEAGDGYTF. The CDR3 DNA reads TGTGCCAGCAGTGAGGCAGGGGACGGCTACACCTTC.

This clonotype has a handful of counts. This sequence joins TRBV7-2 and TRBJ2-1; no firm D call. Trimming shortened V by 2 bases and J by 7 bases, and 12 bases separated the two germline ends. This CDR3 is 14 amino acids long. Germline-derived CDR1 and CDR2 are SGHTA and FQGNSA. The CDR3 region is CASSLRISSNEQFF. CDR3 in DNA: TGTGCCAGCAGCTTAAGAATTAGTTCGAATGAGCAGTTCTTC. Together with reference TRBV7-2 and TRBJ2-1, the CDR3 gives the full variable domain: GAGVSQSPSNKVTEKGKDVELRCDPISGHTALYWYRQSLGQGLEFLIYFQGNSAPDKSGLPSDRFSAERTGGSVSTLTIQRTQQEDSAVYLCASSLRISSNEQFFGPGTRLTVL.